This T cell receptor (beta chain) was identified during a study of blood T cell repertoires in COVID-19. Across the whole study: From the United States, Italy and Spain came samples of acute and convalescent COVID-19.

Participant-reported clinical history was the basis for cohort assignment. This CDR3 is built from 14 residues. Germline trimming cut 3 bases from V and 10 bases from J; bases unmatched to any gene: 4. Germline values: CDR1 KGHSH, CDR2 LQKENI. Clones were read by immunoSEQ multiplex PCR, and TCRdb kept only the in-frame ones, dropping some. In the table there are about 320,000 clones, more than 90% of which are singletons. Sequenced: PBMCs or T cells enriched from blood (not recorded which). This TCR was recovered from a woman aged 25-40 years who had been exposed to COVID-19. V is TRBV18 and J is TRBJ1-6; 9 bases map to TRBD1. CDR3 residues: CASSPGTGLSPLHF. The CDR3 DNA is TGTGCCAGCTCACCGGGGACAGGGTTGTCACCCCTCCACTTT.